The rows below give T cell receptor beta chains drawn from one sample of a study of cytomegalovirus exposure and HLA in healthy donors. Clones were read by immunoSEQ multiplex PCR, and TCRdb kept only the in-frame ones, dropping some. The sample records around 140,000 clones, over 70% being singletons. Sequences were obtained from PBMCs. The receptors stem from a man aged 35 to 55 in good health and CMV-seronegative. The CDR3 runs from the conserved cysteine through the conserved F or W. D genes are given only for firm matches. Not all rows give a size; the values are once, few, many and, for expanded clones, a class.

V gene	J gene	D gene	clone size	CDR3 protein	CDR3 DNA
TRBV27	TRBJ1-5	.	few	CASSRTTMSNQPQHF	TGTGCCAGCAGTCGGACAACGATGAGCAATCAGCCCCAGCATTTT
TRBV18	TRBJ2-7	.	.	CASSPRGDSAYEQYF	TGTGCCAGCTCACCACGGGGGGATTCGGCCTACGAGCAGTACTTC
TRBV21-1	TRBJ2-7	.	.	CASSKAPRHRDWTYEQYF	TGTGCCAGCAGCAAAGCTCCCCGACACAGGGATTGGACCTACGAGCAGTACTTC
TRBV5-5	TRBJ2-3	TRBD1	.	CASSLGDRVDTQYF	TGTGCCAGCAGCTTGGGTGACAGGGTCGATACGCAGTATTTT
TRBV9	TRBJ2-7	.	.	CASSVGGGTLREQYF	TGTGCCAGCAGCGTAGGAGGGGGAACATTGCGGGAGCAGTACTTC
TRBV19	TRBJ1-4	.	.	CASISQGSEKLFF	TGTGCCAGTATATCCCAGGGTTCTGAAAAACTGTTTTTT
TRBV9	TRBJ2-5	.	.	CASNLDGQETQYF	TGTGCCAGCAATCTCGACGGGCAAGAGACCCAGTACTTC
TRBV7-2	TRBJ2-4	TRBD1	once	CASSLAGTGMSKNIQYF	TGTGCCAGCAGCTTAGCCGGGACAGGGATGTCCAAAAACATTCAGTACTTC
TRBV11-3	TRBJ1-6	.	.	CASSYRPFCGQPNNSPLHF	TGTGCCAGCAGCTATAGGCCCTTTTGCGGACAGCCTAATAATTCACCCCTCCACTTT
TRBV28	TRBJ2-5	.	.	CASSSPLGEETQYF	TGTGCCAGCAGTTCACCTCTGGGCGAAGAGACCCAGTACTTC
TRBV18	TRBJ2-1	TRBD2	.	CASSPTATSGGNNEQFF	TGTGCCAGCTCTCCTACCGCGACTAGCGGGGGGAACAATGAGCAGTTCTTC
TRBV6-5	TRBJ2-7	.	.	CASRAGAHEQYF	TGTGCCAGCAGGGCGGGGGCCCACGAGCAGTACTTC
TRBV5-6	TRBJ2-7	.	.	CASSFSDGSYEQYF	TGTGCCAGCAGCTTTAGCGACGGCTCCTACGAGCAGTACTTC
TRBV7-9	TRBJ1-2	.	few	CASTQLARGYGYTF	TGTGCCAGTACCCAGTTGGCTCGGGGCTATGGCTACACCTTC
TRBV2	TRBJ1-6	TRBD1	.	CASTPGGYYNSPLHF	TGTGCCAGCACGCCAGGGGGCTATTATAATTCACCCCTCCACTTT
TRBV5-6	TRBJ2-6	.	.	CASSLMVRGASGANVLTF	TGTGCCAGCAGCTTGATGGTGCGCGGGGCCTCTGGGGCCAACGTCCTGACTTTC
TRBV7-2	TRBJ1-2	TRBD1	.	CASSLDPTGNGGYTF	TGTGCCAGCAGCTTAGACCCGACAGGGAATGGAGGCTACACCTTC
TRBV5-1	TRBJ2-7	TRBD1	.	CASSLRPTTGTSYEQYF	TGCGCCAGCAGCTTACGGCCGACGACAGGGACATCCTACGAGCAGTACTTC
TRBV7-2	TRBJ1-2	TRBD1	.	CASSSGTGGLSYGYTF	TGTGCCAGCAGCTCCGGGACAGGGGGTTTAAGCTATGGCTACACCTTC
TRBV7-7	TRBJ1-5	.	.	CASSLRQDSNQPQHF	TGTGCCAGCAGCTTAAGGCAGGATAGCAATCAGCCCCAGCATTTT
TRBV7-2	TRBJ1-6	TRBD1	.	CASSPQQGASYNSPLHF	TGTGCCAGCAGCCCCCAGCAGGGGGCCTCCTATAATTCACCCCTCCACTTT
TRBV7-9	TRBJ1-1	.	.	CASSFGGNTEAFF	TGTGCCAGCAGCTTTGGAGGGAACACTGAAGCTTTCTTT
TRBV6-4	TRBJ2-3	.	once	CASSDRFESSTDTQYF	TGTGCCAGCAGTGACCGGTTTGAGTCTAGCACAGATACGCAGTATTTT
TRBV7-9	TRBJ1-1	.	.	CASSPRPTEAFF	TGTGCCAGCAGCCCGAGGCCCACTGAAGCTTTCTTT
TRBV7-8	TRBJ2-1	TRBD2	.	CASSFSGTSRSYNEQFF	TGTGCCAGCAGCTTTTCCGGGACTAGTCGTTCCTACAATGAGCAGTTCTTC
TRBV12-2	TRBJ2-7	.	.	CASRFIEMCGVLPYEQYF	TGTGCAAGTCGCTTTATTGAGATGTGCGGGGTACTACCCTACGAGCAGTACTTC
TRBV6-5	TRBJ2-7	.	.	CASRQGSREQYF	TGTGCCAGCAGGCAGGGCTCTAGGGAGCAGTACTTC
TRBV5-1	TRBJ2-3	.	.	CASSPGQMLDTQYF	TGCGCCAGCAGCCCCGGACAGATGTTAGATACGCAGTATTTT
TRBV10-3	TRBJ2-7	TRBD1	.	CAISLGTGISLEQYF	TGTGCCATCTCACTGGGGACAGGGATATCTTTAGAGCAGTACTTC
TRBV2	TRBJ2-3	.	.	CASEPQDFRTDTQYF	TGTGCCAGCGAGCCTCAGGACTTTAGAACAGATACGCAGTATTTT
TRBV6-6	TRBJ2-7	TRBD1	.	CASSSGTGSSYEQYF	TGTGCCAGCAGTTCCGGGACAGGGAGCTCATACGAGCAGTACTTC
TRBV5-4	TRBJ2-3	TRBD2	.	CASSFASGNTDTQYF	TGTGCCAGCAGCTTTGCTAGCGGGAACACAGATACGCAGTATTTT
TRBV6-6	TRBJ1-1	.	.	CASSPRGAAGTEAFF	TGTGCCAGCAGCCCCCGTGGGGCGGCAGGGACTGAAGCTTTCTTT
TRBV5-1	TRBJ2-7	.	few	CASSFRGIRNEQYF	TGCGCCAGCAGCTTTCGGGGGATTCGTAACGAGCAGTACTTC
TRBV29-1	TRBJ2-3	TRBD1	.	CSVMTTGGGTDTQYF	TGCAGCGTTATGACTACAGGGGGCGGCACAGATACGCAGTATTTT
TRBV27	TRBJ2-3	.	.	CASSLSSLGGTDTQYF	TGTGCCAGCAGTCTGTCCTCCCTCGGGGGCACAGATACGCAGTATTTT
TRBV9	TRBJ1-1	TRBD1	.	CASSVADRGFTEAFF	TGTGCCAGCAGCGTGGCGGACAGGGGCTTCACTGAAGCTTTCTTT
TRBV18	TRBJ2-5	TRBD1	.	CASLPDRGQETQYF	TGTGCCAGCCTCCCCGACAGGGGGCAAGAGACCCAGTACTTC
TRBV27	TRBJ1-1	TRBD1	.	CASSSRGDYTEAFF	TGTGCCAGCAGTTCCAGGGGGGATTACACTGAAGCTTTCTTT
TRBV9	TRBJ1-4	.	.	CASSPVGARGEKLFF	TGTGCCAGCAGCCCTGTGGGGGCTAGGGGTGAAAAACTGTTTTTT
TRBV19	TRBJ1-5	.	.	CASSLSGQPQHF	TGTGCCAGTAGTTTATCCGGTCAGCCCCAGCATTTT
TRBV5-1	TRBJ1-2	TRBD1	.	CASSFAEDRGLNYGYTF	TGCGCCAGCAGCTTCGCTGAAGACAGGGGGCTTAACTATGGCTACACCTTC
TRBV6-1	TRBJ1-1	TRBD1	.	CATKNRGYTEAFF	TGTGCCACAAAAAACAGGGGATACACTGAAGCTTTCTTT
TRBV5-1	TRBJ1-3	.	.	CASSLGPEDTIYF	TGCGCCAGCAGCTTAGGTCCCGAGGACACCATATATTTT
TRBV7-9	TRBJ1-4	TRBD1	.	CASSALGQVQEKLFF	TGTGCCAGCAGCGCTTTGGGACAGGTGCAGGAAAAACTGTTTTTT
TRBV6-5	TRBJ1-5	TRBD1	.	CASSTTGGRSQPQHF	TGTGCCAGCAGTACGACAGGGGGCCGTAGTCAGCCCCAGCATTTT
TRBV9	TRBJ2-5	TRBD1	once	CASSDLGQGQETQYF	TGTGCCAGCAGCGACCTAGGACAGGGACAAGAGACCCAGTACTTC
TRBV6-4	TRBJ2-1	TRBD2	few	CASRVSGGYYNEQFF	TGTGCCAGCAGGGTCAGCGGGGGCTACTACAATGAGCAGTTCTTC
TRBV7-2	TRBJ2-2	TRBD1	once	CASHVRRQGVTGELFF	TGTGCCAGCCATGTTAGGCGACAGGGTGTCACCGGGGAGCTGTTTTTT
TRBV10-2	TRBJ2-7	TRBD1	.	CATRQGTYEQYF	TGCGCCACCCGACAGGGGACCTACGAGCAGTACTTC
TRBV2	TRBJ1-3	.	.	CASSDPGGNTIYF	TGTGCCAGCAGTGACCCGGGAGGAAACACCATATATTTT